Listed here is a single T cell receptor (beta chain). This sample is part of a study of blood T cell repertoires in COVID-19. Study overall: Sites across the United States, Italy and Spain contributed samples from acute and convalescent COVID-19. T cells, B-cell-depleted T cells, or PBMCs supplied cDNA or gDNA.

This CDR3 has 15 amino acids. Trimming pared 8 bases from V and 0 bases from J, leaving 14 bases between. Germline-derived CDR1 and CDR2 are MDHEN and SYDVKM. Under the authors' procedure: Nucleated cell number was recorded as an estimate derived from reference gene primer amplification. Profiled with immunoSEQ multiplex PCR; TCRdb holds only in-frame clones, not every one. The V and J calls and clone size come from that table; D and trimming were worked out from the DNA. The sample carries about 89,000 clones, roughly 90% recorded once. V usage is TRBV28 and J usage is TRBJ1-3; D may be TRBD1 (5 bases). The TCR was taken from a man aged 80 or over with active or convalescent COVID-19. Specimen: peripheral blood. The CDR3 bases are TGTGCCAGCCGGACAAATTCTGTCTCTGGAAACACCATATATTTT. Its protein is CASRTNSVSGNTIYF.